This T cell receptor (beta chain) is drawn from a study of CD8+CD57+ T cells in acquired aplastic anemia (dated by TCRdb to about 2018). As for the study more broadly: Extracted DNA from sorted CD4+ and CD8+ cells averaged approximately 3 ug, ranging from about 0.18 to 27.4 ug. CD8+CD57+ expansion was defined as frequency above the mean frequency observed in healthy subjects. General findings and caveats noted by the study authors: Around 30 CD8+ CDR3 sequences were shared between patients and controls but appeared highly expressed in patients and within their immunodominant clones. Between patients and healthy controls, no significant difference in CD8+ Simpson's diversity was found (P=0.060).

The cysteine opens and the phenylalanine closes a CDR3 of 15 amino acids. Only the CDR3 DNA stays, 45 bases, in frame from base 1. V loses 2 bases of germline sequence and J loses 0 bases, and the interval between the two ends is 11 bases. CDR1 and CDR2 are read off the germline V gene as SGHAT and FQNNGV. Expansion of CD8+CD57+ cells had been shown by flow cytometry in the patients chosen for sequencing. Every patient had a diagnosis of severe acquired aplastic anemia based on International Study of Aplastic Anemia and Agranulocytosis and Camitta criteria. Patients had received no therapy at the time of blood sampling. The study deep-sequenced TCR repertoires of sorted CD4+ and CD8+ blood T cells from severe aplastic anemia patients and healthy subjects. Patients were enrolled in the USA under clinicaltrials.gov protocols 00001620, 01623167, 00001397, 00071045, 00081523 and 00961064. Ficoll-Paque density gradient centrifugation was used to isolate peripheral blood mononuclear cells. Before DNA was extracted, CD4+ and CD8+ T cells were sorted using either FACS or magnetic beads.

This clonotype was counted many times. This receptor's antigen is unknown. No base quality information exists; no much larger clone differs at one position. Genomic DNA was used as template for profiling of TCR beta VDJ combinations and CDR3 sequences. An Illumina HiSeq 2000 was the platform used for TCR repertoire sequencing. Regarding the original processing steps: TRBV/TRBJ rearrangement plots, CDR3 size and DJ length profiles, and Simpson's diversity index were used to evaluate the repertoires. The most abundant DNA sequence in the deep sequencing data was defined as the immunodominant clone. CDR3 amino acid sequences were checked for sharing between subjects and were compared against published repertoires and the VDJdb database. The public reads were reprocessed in TCRdb via fastp at Q25 and MiXCR, keeping in-frame beta chains. CDR3 protein sequences are deduplicated, and each keeps its most common genes and DNA. It is TCRdb's table, rather than the study itself, that gives the V and J calls and clone size. The sample data list approximately 59,000 distinct CDR3 sequences, and roughly three fifths of these were observed just once. The ten largest clones represent around 17% of the sample.

The clonotype comes from a human donor with aplastic anemia. The material sequenced was sorted CD4+, CD8+, or CD8+CD57+ T cells (not recorded which) from PBMCs. This receptor chain uses TRBV11-2 and TRBJ2-7; the D gene is perhaps TRBD1 or TRBD2, as each covers 5 bases. The CDR3 here reads CASSLSWGSSYEQYF. The DNA sequence is as follows: TGTGCCAGCAGCTTAAGCTGGGGGAGCTCCTACGAGCAGTACTTC. Full variable domain (CDR3 extended with the reference TRBV11-2 and TRBJ2-7 proteins): EAGVAQSPRYKIIEKRQSVAFWCNPISGHATLYWYQQILGQGPKLLIQFQNNGVVDDSQLPKDRFSAERLKGVDSTLKIQPAKLEDSAVYLCASSLSWGSSYEQYFGPGTRLTVT.